A single sample gave rise to the 7 T cell receptor beta chains below, sequenced in a study of blood T cell repertoires in COVID-19. Using immunoSEQ multiplex PCR, the repertoire was profiled, and TCRdb retains in-frame clones only, with some absent. The sample lists under 150,000 clones; 77% were seen once. Sequences were obtained from peripheral blood. The receptor set was obtained from an elderly man with acute or convalescent COVID-19.

The rearrangement joins TRBV7-2 to TRBJ1-6; 7 nucleotides agree with TRBD1. Germline V gene sequence: CDR1 SGHTA, CDR2 FQGNSA. The length of the CDR3 is 13 residues. The V segment lost 1 base and the J segment 11 bases; nucleotides outside the gene matches: 2. CDR3 protein: CASSLEQGTPLHF. The CDR3 bases are TGTGCCAGCAGCTTAGAACAGGGGACACCCCTCCACTTT.

The chain uses TRBV6-6 and TRBJ1-2; a weak D match, TRBD1 (6 bases). V dropped 4 bases and J dropped 4 bases, with 13 bases sitting between them. CDR1 MNHNY and CDR2 SVGAGI come from the germline V gene (reference sequence). The CDR3 totals 14 residues. The chain's CDR3 is CASSLQGLFYGYTF. The DNA of the CDR3 is TGTGCCAGCAGTTTACAGGGTTTGTTCTATGGCTACACCTTC.

This clone turned up a few times. The chain carries TRBV6-1 and TRBJ1-6; D not certain. Germline V gives CDR1 MNHNS, CDR2 SASEGT. CDR3 size: 14 residues. Trimming cost V 3 bases and J 10 bases, with 13 bases left between them. DNA of the CDR3: TGTGCCAGCAGTGAGGCCAGGTCGGGGTCACCCCTCCACTTT. Amino acids: CASSEARSGSPLHF.

The V and J genes are TRBV12-5 and TRBJ2-1; 7 bases map to TRBD1. The CDR3 spans 17 residues. CDR1 and CDR2 (germline): LGHNT, FRNRAP. V trimming: 5 bases; J trimming: 0 bases; junction bases outside the gene matches: 10. The CDR3 region has the DNA TGTGCTAGTGGTGTTCCACCGGGACAGAGCTCCTACAATGAGCAGTTCTTC. Translating gives CASGVPPGQSSYNEQFF.

The CDR3 is CASSPGHPKGYEQYF. DNA of the CDR3: TGCGCCAGCAGCCCGGGACATCCGAAGGGCTACGAGCAGTACTTC. The gene calls are TRBV5-1 and TRBJ2-7; perhaps TRBD1 as D (6 bases). The CDR3 totals 15 residues. Germline-derived CDR1 and CDR2 are SGHRS and YFSETQ. V gave up 4 bases and J gave up 3 bases, with 17 bases separating them.

The CDR3 spells CASSLQGRVQETQYF. CDR3 nucleotides: TGTGCCAGCAGCTTACAGGGTCGGGTTCAAGAGACCCAGTACTTC. This chain links TRBV11-2 with TRBJ2-5, with D maybe TRBD1 (5 bases). The V gene's germline CDR1 is SGHAT and CDR2 FQNNGV. The CDR3 sequence is 15 residues long. Deletions cut 2 bases from V and 2 bases from J, with 12 bases between.

This clone was detected only a few times. The chain has TRBV2 and TRBJ1-4; D gene uncertain. CDR1 and CDR2 from the germline V gene are SNHLY and FYNNEI. The CDR3 contains 12 residues. Trimming pared 8 bases from V and 8 bases from J, leaving 12 bases between. The CDR3 sequence: CASGLEGEKLFF. CDR3 nucleotide sequence: TGTGCCAGCGGACTGGAGGGAGAAAAACTGTTTTTT.